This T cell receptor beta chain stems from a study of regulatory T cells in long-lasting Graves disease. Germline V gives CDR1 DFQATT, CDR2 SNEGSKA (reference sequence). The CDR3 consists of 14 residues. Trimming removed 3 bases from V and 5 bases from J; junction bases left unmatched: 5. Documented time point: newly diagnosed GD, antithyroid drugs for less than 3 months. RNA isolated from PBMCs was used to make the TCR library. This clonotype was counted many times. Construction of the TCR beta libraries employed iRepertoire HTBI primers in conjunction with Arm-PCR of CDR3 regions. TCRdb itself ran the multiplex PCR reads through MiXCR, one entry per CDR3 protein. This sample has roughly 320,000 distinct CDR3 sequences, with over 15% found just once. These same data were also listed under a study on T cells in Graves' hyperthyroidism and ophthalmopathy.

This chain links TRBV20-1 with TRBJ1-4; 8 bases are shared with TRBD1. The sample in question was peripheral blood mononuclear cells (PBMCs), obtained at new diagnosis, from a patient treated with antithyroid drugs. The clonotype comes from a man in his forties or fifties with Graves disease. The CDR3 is CSARTGTGNEKLFF. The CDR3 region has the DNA TGCAGTGCTAGGACCGGGACAGGAAATGAAAAACTGTTTTTT.